Below are 29 T cell receptor beta chains sequenced from a single sample in a study of T cells in Graves' hyperthyroidism and ophthalmopathy. Researchers took RNA transcripts and amplified the TCR beta CDR3 regions from them. With the HTBI primer set, the TCR CDR3 went through a first round of RT-PCR. MiXCR, applied by TCRdb to the multiplex PCR reads, yields one record per CDR3 protein. The sample lists 550,000 to 650,000 distinct CDR3 sequences, around 13% occurring once. Input material: blood. The receptors come from a woman in her thirties or forties with Graves' hyperthyroidism.

This clonotype came up many times. The chain recombines TRBV7-8 with TRBJ2-2, with D possibly being TRBD1 or TRBD2 (5 bases each). With 2 bases removed from V and 4 bases from J, the gap between germline ends came to 14 bases. The CDR3 spans 16 residues. The germline V gene has CDR1 SGHVS and CDR2 FQNEAQ. The CDR3, as DNA: TGTGCCAGCAGCTTATCTGGGACGTTGGGCACCGGGGAGCTGTTTTTT. This encodes CASSLSGTLGTGELFF. The whole variable domain, filled in from reference TRBV7-8 and TRBJ2-2, reads GAGVSQSPRYKVAKRGQDVALRCDPISGHVSLFWYQQALGQGPEFLTYFQNEAQLDKSGLPSDRFFAERPEGSVSTLKIQRTQQEDSAVYLCASSLSGTLGTGELFFGEGSRLTVL.

This clonotype has only one observation. V and J are TRBV19 and TRBJ2-2; TRBD1 matches at 9 bases. This CDR3 contains 16 residues. V lost 9 bases to trimming and J lost 2 bases; unmatched junction nucleotides: 10. The V gene's germline CDR1 is LNHDA and CDR2 SQIVND (reference sequence). CDR3 sequence (DNA): TGTGCCAGCACCGGGACAGGGACCTTAAACACCGGGGAGCTGTTTTTT. As protein: CASTGTGTLNTGELFF.

This clonotype showed up many times. The CDR3 sequence: CASGPNTGELFF. DNA of the CDR3: TGTGCCAGCGGACCGAACACCGGGGAGCTGTTTTTT. The chain recombines TRBV12-3 or TRBV12-4 with TRBJ2-2; D is uncertain. The V and J ends lost 8 bases and 0 bases respectively, with 4 bases between them. The CDR3 spans 12 residues.

At least ten counts were recorded for this clonotype. The rearrangement joins TRBV12-5 to TRBJ2-1, with 7 nucleotides matching TRBD2. Trimming cost V 3 bases and J 5 bases; bases outside gene matches: 4. The CDR3 has 14 amino acids. CDR1 is LGHNT and CDR2 is FRNRAP in the germline V gene. CDR3 coding DNA: TGTGCTAGTGGTTTAGGCGGGACTAACAATGAGCAGTTCTTC. Translated, it gives CASGLGGTNNEQFF.

This clonotype was observed many times. This rearrangement joins TRBV20-1 to TRBJ2-3; D is uncertain. CDR1 is DFQATT, CDR2 SNEGSKA, per germline (reference sequence). The V end was cut by 1 base, the J end by 2 bases, with 13 bases between. CDR3 length equals 15 residues. As DNA, the CDR3 is TGCAGTGCTAGAGGAGACCTGGGGATCACAGATACGCAGTATTTT. Protein sequence: CSARGDLGITDTQYF.

This clonotype was observed many times. The CDR3: CASSPQDTANYGYTF. For the CDR3, the DNA is TGCGCCAGCAGCCCACAGGACACAGCTAACTATGGCTACACCTTC. V is TRBV5-1 and J is TRBJ1-2; the D gene is possibly TRBD1 (5 bases). The V and J ends lost 4 bases and 0 bases respectively, with 13 bases between them. CDR3 length equals 15 residues. Per the germline V gene, CDR1 is SGHRS and CDR2 is YFSETQ.

This clonotype was counted many times. The rearrangement joins TRBV2 to TRBJ1-5; D possibly corresponds to TRBD1 (5 bases). Germline V gives CDR1 SNHLY, CDR2 FYNNEI. Trimming removed 1 base at V and 3 bases at J, with 13 bases between. The CDR3 consists of 16 residues. The CDR3 nucleotides read TGTGCCAGCAGTGAAGAGGGGTCAGCCGACAATCAGCCCCAGCATTTT. Translation: CASSEEGSADNQPQHF.

This clonotype has at least ten counts. The V and J genes are TRBV3-1 and TRBJ2-7; 8 positions agree with TRBD1. The V gene end was trimmed by 0 bases and the J gene end by 3 bases; junction bases not matched to a gene: 7. CDR1 is LGHDT and CDR2 is YNNKEL in the germline V gene (reference sequence). The CDR3 has 16 residues. The CDR3 loop reads CASSQDLNRGDYEQYF. The CDR3 bases are TGTGCCAGCAGCCAAGATTTAAACAGGGGGGACTACGAGCAGTACTTC.

The chain employs TRBV12-3 or TRBV12-4 and TRBJ2-7; D may be TRBD2 (5 bases). The CDR3 covers 13 residues. V dropped 6 bases and J dropped 12 bases, with 21 bases sitting between them. The CDR3 region has the DNA TGTGCCAGCAGCCGCGACCTTGGGAACGAGGGGTACTTC. Translating it yields CASSRDLGNEGYF.

The V call is TRBV20-1, the J call TRBJ2-5; D gene uncertain. The CDR3 length is 14 residues. The V gene lost 3 bases and the J gene lost 3 bases, with 14 bases spanning the gap. Germline loops: CDR1 DFQATT, CDR2 SNEGSKA (reference sequence). The CDR3 is CSARETILEETQYF. DNA of the CDR3: TGCAGTGCTAGGGAGACAATATTGGAAGAGACCCAGTACTTC.

Ten or more counts support this clonotype. The rearrangement links TRBV19 to TRBJ2-7; the D gene could be TRBD1 or TRBD2 (5 bases each). Germline CDR1 reads LNHDA; CDR2 reads SQIVND (reference sequence). V was pared by 3 bases and J by 3 bases, with 15 bases between. The CDR3 consists of 15 residues. CDR3 coding DNA: TGTGCCAGTAGTATGGAGGCAAATCAGGGCTACGAGCAGTACTTC. It is translated as CASSMEANQGYEQYF.

This clonotype was recorded many times. The chain uses TRBV3-1 and TRBJ2-7; 10 nucleotides agree with TRBD2. Per germline, CDR1 LGHDT and CDR2 YNNKEL (reference sequence). CDR3 length: 14 residues. The trim removed 3 bases at V and 7 bases at J, leaving 6 bases unmatched. Here the CDR3 reads CASSHSGRTGEQYF. The CDR3, as DNA: TGTGCCAGCAGCCATAGCGGGAGGACTGGAGAGCAGTACTTC.

In nucleotides, the CDR3 is TGTGCCAGCAGTTTTAGGCAGGGCCCAGACAATGAGCAGTTCTTC. Protein: CASSFRQGPDNEQFF. This sequence joins TRBV6-1 and TRBJ2-1; D may be TRBD1 (5 bases). Germline CDR1 is MNHNS and CDR2 is SASEGT. The V end was cut by 5 bases, the J end by 5 bases, with 16 bases between. The CDR3 totals 15 residues.

This clonotype was recorded at least ten times. The chain joins TRBV27 to TRBJ2-3; weak D call: TRBD1 (5 bases). There are 14 residues in the CDR3. CDR1 and CDR2 (germline): MNHEY, SMNVEV (reference sequence). With 7 bases removed from V and 3 bases from J, the gap between germline ends came to 14 bases. The CDR3 bases are TGTGCCAGCACCCAATGGGCAGGGACAGATACGCAGTATTTT. This translates into CASTQWAGTDTQYF.

This clonotype showed up just a few times. The V and J genes are TRBV9 and TRBJ1-1, with 7 bases lining up with TRBD1. With 1 base clipped from V and 3 bases from J, the junction kept 0 bases outside the gene matches. The germline V gene encodes CDR1 SGDLS and CDR2 YYNGEE. The CDR3 has 13 amino acids. The CDR3 DNA follows: TGTGCCAGCAGCGTACAGGGGGACACTGAAGCTTTCTTT. This translates into CASSVQGDTEAFF. Full variable domain (outside the CDR3, taken from reference TRBV9 and TRBJ1-1): DSGVTQTPKHLITATGQRVTLRCSPRSGDLSVYWYQQSLDQGLQFLIQYYNGEERAKGNILERFSAQQFPDLHSELNLSSLELGDSALYFCASSVQGDTEAFFGQGTRLTVV.

In this sample, this clonotype turned up many times. The V call is TRBV15, the J call TRBJ2-1; TRBD2 agrees at 10 bases. V lost 0 bases to trimming and J lost 0 bases; unmatched junction nucleotides: 2. Germline loops: CDR1 LNHNV, CDR2 YYDKDF (reference sequence). There are 17 residues in the CDR3. The CDR3 bases are TGTGCCACCAGCAGAGAGGCTAGCGGGAGCTCCTACAATGAGCAGTTCTTC. Its translation: CATSREASGSSYNEQFF. The variable domain in full, completed from reference TRBV15 and TRBJ2-1, reads DAMVIQNPRYQVTQFGKPVTLSCSQTLNHNVMYWYQQKSSQAPKLLFHYYDKDFNNEADTPDNFQSRRPNTSFCFLDIRSPGLGDTAMYLCATSREASGSSYNEQFFGPGTRLTVL.

The rearrangement joins TRBV19 to TRBJ2-6; 8 nucleotides match TRBD2. The CDR3 has 16 residues. Germline V gene data show CDR1 as LNHDA and CDR2 as SQIVND (reference sequence). Unmatched junction bases numbered 5, after V lost 7 bases and J lost 0 bases. This CDR3 reads CASTPGGASGANVLTF. In DNA form, the CDR3 reads TGTGCCAGTACCCCCGGGGGGGCCTCTGGGGCCAACGTCCTGACTTTC.

This clonotype showed up many times. The rearrangement links TRBV5-1 to TRBJ2-3; tentatively, D is TRBD2 (6 bases). The CDR3 sequence is 15 residues long. Germline values: CDR1 SGHRS, CDR2 YFSETQ. The V and J ends lost 1 base and 4 bases respectively, with 13 bases between them. The CDR3 here is CASSLNPGSSDTQYF. CDR3 in DNA: TGCGCCAGCAGCTTGAATCCCGGGAGTTCAGATACGCAGTATTTT.

This clonotype showed up many times. The chain recombines TRBV6-1 with TRBJ2-3; 8 bases match TRBD2. The junction had 10 bases not matched to a gene; V was cut back by 5 bases and J by 3 bases. The CDR3 consists of 16 residues. The germline V gene has CDR1 MNHNS and CDR2 SASEGT. The CDR3 nucleotides are TGTGCCAGCAGTTTCATCGGGAGGGTGGAGACAGATACGCAGTATTTT. Translation: CASSFIGRVETDTQYF.

The rearrangement links TRBV27 to TRBJ2-1; 11 bases are a match to TRBD2. CDR1 is MNHEY, CDR2 SMNVEV, per germline (reference sequence). The J segment lost 3 bases and the V segment lost 1 base, leaving 2 bases of the junction unmatched. The CDR3 runs 16 residues. Here the CDR3 reads CASSLWGTSGYNEQFF. For the CDR3, the DNA is TGTGCCAGCAGTTTATGGGGGACTAGCGGCTACAATGAGCAGTTCTTC.

The rearrangement links TRBV24-1 to TRBJ2-1; TRBD1 aligns across 7 bases. J lost 0 bases, V lost 3 bases, and 7 bases had no gene match. Germline-derived CDR1 and CDR2 are KGHDR and SFDVKD. There are 17 residues in the CDR3. The CDR3 reads CATSDNRGLSSYNEQFF. CDR3 coding DNA: TGTGCCACCAGTGATAACAGGGGTTTGAGCTCCTACAATGAGCAGTTCTTC.

This clonotype appeared many times. This chain links TRBV2 with TRBJ2-7; no clear D. The germline CDR1 and CDR2 sequences are SNHLY and FYNNEI. V was clipped by 3 bases and J by 2 bases, with 14 bases between them. This CDR3 has 15 residues. This CDR3 is CASSDSQLFTYEQYF. The CDR3 DNA reads TGTGCCAGCAGTGATAGTCAGCTTTTTACCTACGAGCAGTACTTC.

This clonotype was found many times. The V call is TRBV5-1, the J call TRBJ2-1; TRBD2 aligns across 9 bases. The CDR3 consists of 16 residues. Trimming removed 1 base from V and 7 bases from J; junction bases left unmatched: 9. Germline-derived CDR1 and CDR2 are SGHRS and YFSETQ. As DNA, the CDR3 is TGCGCCAGCAGCTTGCAAGCTAGCGGGGCCGGGAATGAGCAGTTCTTC. Translated, it gives CASSLQASGAGNEQFF.

This clonotype was counted only a few times. V usage is TRBV4-1 and J usage is TRBJ2-1, with TRBD2 identical over 8 bases. Germline CDR1 is MGHRA and CDR2 is YSYEKL. The CDR3 consists of 16 residues. J gave up 8 bases and V 0 bases, and 9 bases lay outside the gene matches. In DNA form, the CDR3 reads TGCGCCAGCAGCCAAGATCCAGGGACTAGAGTCGATGAGCAGTTCTTC. This sequence encodes CASSQDPGTRVDEQFF.

This clonotype was observed at least ten times. The rearrangement uses TRBV28 and TRBJ1-1; tentative D call: TRBD1 (6 bases). CDR3 size: 16 residues. The ends were cut back, 5 bases at V and 1 base at J, with 17 bases in the middle. The V gene's germline CDR1 is MDHEN and CDR2 SYDVKM. Here the CDR3 reads CASSISGGAGNTEAFF. CDR3 coding DNA: TGTGCCAGCAGTATTAGCGGGGGCGCGGGGAACACTGAAGCTTTCTTT.

There are many counts of this clonotype. The genes are TRBV27 and TRBJ2-3, with 12 bases matching TRBD2. The CDR3 covers 15 residues. In germline, CDR1 is MNHEY, CDR2 SMNVEV (reference sequence). The V segment lost 5 bases and the J segment 3 bases; nucleotides outside the gene matches: 3. CDR3 nucleotide sequence: TGTGCCAGCAGTGTACTAGCGGGAGGTACAGATACGCAGTATTTT. Protein sequence: CASSVLAGGTDTQYF.

Note on this clonotype: The conserved phenylalanine or tryptophan is not found at the CDR3 terminus, so this likely reflects a read error. This chain joins TRBV5-1 and TRBJ2-5, with TRBD2 identical over 8 bases. The junction had 13 bases not matched to a gene; V was cut back by 7 bases and J by 2 bases. The CDR3 loop spans 16 amino acids. Germline V CDR1 and CDR2: SGHRS, YFSETQ. For the CDR3, the DNA is TGCGCCAGCTCCATAGGGCCTAGCGGGCATCAAGAGACCCAGTACTCC. This translates into CASSIGPSGHQETQYS.

This chain joins TRBV5-1 and TRBJ2-1; 7 bases are a match to TRBD1. The germline CDR1 and CDR2 sequences are SGHRS and YFSETQ. The CDR3 has 14 residues. With V trimmed by 4 bases and J by 10 bases, 11 bases remained unmatched. The CDR3: CASSLGTVKAEQFF. As DNA, the CDR3 is TGCGCCAGCAGCCTCGGGACAGTCAAGGCCGAGCAGTTCTTC.

This rearrangement joins TRBV14 to TRBJ2-7; 15 positions agree with TRBD2. CDR1 is SGHDN, CDR2 FVKESK, per germline. The V and J ends lost 5 bases and 7 bases, in that order; junction bases with no gene match: 6. The CDR3 sequence is 15 residues long. In nucleotides, the CDR3 is TGTGCCAGCAGCTCCGGACTAGCGGGAGGGTTGGAGCAGTACTTC. This codes for CASSSGLAGGLEQYF.